One and the same sample provided the 26 T cell receptor beta chains below, sequenced in a study of cytomegalovirus exposure and HLA in healthy donors. Sequenced by immunoSEQ multiplex PCR; TCRdb stores in-frame clones only, minus some. The sample yields more than 200,000 clones, roughly 91% seen once. Source material: PBMCs. The receptors here all came from a woman aged 30 to 39 in good health and CMV-seronegative.

The rearrangement links TRBV6-1 to TRBJ1-1, with TRBD1 as a possible D gene (5 bases). The CDR3 runs 13 residues. V gave up 1 base and J gave up 11 bases, with 14 bases separating them. Germline CDR1 reads MNHNS; CDR2 reads SASEGT. The CDR3 sequence: CASSEVRRGVAFF. As DNA, the CDR3 is TGTGCCAGCAGTGAAGTCCGGCGGGGGGTGGCTTTCTTT.

The genes are TRBV11-3 and TRBJ2-7, with 8 bases lining up with TRBD1. The ends lost 4 bases at V and 6 bases at J; junction bases unmatched: 11. The CDR3 is 15 residues long. The V gene's germline CDR1 is SGHNT and CDR2 YENEEA. Here the CDR3 DNA reads TGTGCCAGCAGCTACGGACAGGGACCTCTCGCCGAGCAGTACTTC. This translates into CASSYGQGPLAEQYF.

V and J are TRBV7-6 and TRBJ2-7; D ambiguous. CDR1 is SGHVS, CDR2 FNYEAQ, per germline. Trimming stripped 5 bases from V and 4 bases from J, with 18 bases between. The CDR3 extends over 15 amino acids. CDR3 DNA sequence: TGTGCCAGCAGCCCACGCGAGACCGACGGGTACGAGCAGTACTTC. Protein: CASSPRETDGYEQYF.

This clone has just a few counts. V gene TRBV2 combines with J gene TRBJ1-2; 8 bases agree with TRBD1. Germline V CDR1 and CDR2: SNHLY, FYNNEI. V lost 8 bases, J lost 3 bases, and 8 bases stayed unmatched. The CDR3 has 14 residues. CDR3 loop: CASRLDRDHYGYTF. CDR3 bases: TGTGCCAGCCGACTGGACAGGGACCACTATGGCTACACCTTC.

The chain uses TRBV18 and TRBJ2-2; D gene uncertain. Per the germline V gene, CDR1 is KGHSH and CDR2 is LQKENI. There are 15 residues in the CDR3. Trimming cost V 2 bases and J 0 bases, with 7 bases left between them. The CDR3 loop is CASSPGQANTGELFF. As DNA, the CDR3 is TGTGCCAGCTCACCAGGGCAAGCGAACACCGGGGAGCTGTTTTTT.

The chain uses TRBV5-6 and TRBJ1-5; D is perhaps TRBD1 (5 bases). Trimming pared 0 bases from V and 6 bases from J, leaving 13 bases between. CDR1 SGHDT and CDR2 YYEEEE come from the germline V gene. The length of the CDR3 is 15 residues. The chain's CDR3 is CASSLGAGLSQPQHF. The CDR3 DNA follows: TGTGCCAGCAGCTTGGGGGCAGGGTTGAGTCAGCCCCAGCATTTT. Drawing the rest from reference TRBV5-6 and TRBJ1-5, the complete variable domain is DAGVTQSPTHLIKTRGQQVTLRCSPKSGHDTVSWYQQALGQGPQFIFQYYEEEERQRGNFPDRFSGHQFPNYSSELNVNALLLGDSALYLCASSLGAGLSQPQHFGDGTRLSIL.

This clone was recorded once. This chain uses TRBV28 with TRBJ2-5, with 10 bases identical to TRBD2. The V gene's germline CDR1 is MDHEN and CDR2 SYDVKM. This CDR3 region has 14 residues. Unmatched junction bases numbered 3, after V lost 5 bases and J lost 3 bases. CDR3 loop: CASSPGLAEETQYF. The CDR3 DNA sequence: TGTGCCAGCAGTCCCGGACTAGCGGAAGAGACCCAGTACTTC.

The rearrangement uses TRBV19 and TRBJ2-7; D is perhaps TRBD1 or TRBD2 (6 bases each). CDR1 is LNHDA and CDR2 is SQIVND in the germline V gene (reference sequence). This CDR3 comprises 13 residues. V shed 5 bases and J shed 5 bases, with 13 bases lying between them. CDR3 nucleotides: TGTGCCAGTAGTCCCGGGGGCCTTGACGAGCAGTACTTC. Translated: CASSPGGLDEQYF.

The rearrangement joins TRBV14 to TRBJ1-4; D gene unclear. The CDR3 has 15 amino acids. Trimming removed 0 bases at V and 2 bases at J, with 7 bases between. The germline CDR1 and CDR2 sequences are SGHDN and FVKESK. This CDR3 reads CASSQDRVTNEKLFF. CDR3 nucleotides: TGTGCCAGCAGCCAAGATAGGGTGACTAATGAAAAACTGTTTTTT.

This chain connects TRBV21-1 to TRBJ1-3. TRBV21-1 is a pseudogene locus. This CDR3 spans 16 amino acids. The CDR3 DNA reads as TGTGCCAGCACCACCCTAGGGCTCAAGGGTGGAAACACCATATATTTT. Translation: CASTTLGLKGGNTIYF.

The J gene is TRBJ2-7, the V gene TRBV6-1, with D perhaps TRBD1 (6 bases). CDR3 size: 12 residues. V was cut by 7 bases and J by 3 bases, with 10 bases left in between. Germline-derived CDR1 and CDR2 are MNHNS and SASEGT. The CDR3 DNA reads as TGTGCCAGCACCGTAGGGGGCTACGAGCAGTACTTC. Translating gives CASTVGGYEQYF.

This chain joins TRBV18 and TRBJ2-4, with 7 bases matching TRBD2. V was clipped by 3 bases and J by 5 bases; unmatched bases: 7. Germline assignment: CDR1 KGHSH and CDR2 LQKENI. The CDR3 loop spans 15 amino acids. CDR3 bases: TGTGCCAGCTCACCCGAGGCGGGAGTTCAAAACATTCAGTACTTC. This translates into CASSPEAGVQNIQYF.

The rearrangement joins TRBV7-8 to TRBJ2-7; D gene uncertain. CDR3 length equals 14 residues. Germline V gene sequence: CDR1 SGHVS, CDR2 FQNEAQ. V was clipped by 6 bases and J by 0 bases, with 12 bases between them. The CDR3 sequence: CASRTIPDSYEQYF. The CDR3 DNA sequence: TGTGCCAGCAGGACCATCCCAGACTCCTACGAGCAGTACTTC.

This clone was recorded once. The chain has TRBV6-1 and TRBJ2-1; tentatively, D is TRBD2 (6 bases). The CDR3 is 14 amino acids. The germline V gene has CDR1 MNHNS and CDR2 SASEGT. V was shortened by 11 bases and J by 9 bases, with 23 bases between the two germline ends. As DNA, the CDR3 is TGTGCCTGCGGGACCGGGACCCACGTCAGTGAGCAGTTCTTC. As protein: CACGTGTHVSEQFF.

This CDR3 is CASSFVTPNEQFF. The CDR3 region has the DNA TGTGCCAGCAGTTTTGTAACTCCCAATGAGCAGTTCTTC. The rearrangement links TRBV27 to TRBJ2-1; D remains unclear. Germline V lookup: CDR1 MNHEY, CDR2 SMNVEV (reference sequence). Trimming pared 3 bases from V and 6 bases from J, leaving 9 bases between. The CDR3 spans 13 residues.

This chain connects TRBV11-2 to TRBJ2-5; D is uncertain. Germline lookup yields CDR1 SGHAT and CDR2 FQNNGV. The CDR3 runs 13 residues. The germline V and J ends were trimmed by 1 base and 3 bases, with 6 bases remaining between them. The CDR3 is CASSLVSEETQYF. The CDR3 DNA follows: TGTGCCAGCAGCTTAGTCTCGGAAGAGACCCAGTACTTC.

The chain couples TRBV4-1 to TRBJ2-1; TRBD1 might be the D (6 bases). CDR3 length: 14 residues. With 1 base removed from V and 8 bases from J, the gap between germline ends came to 12 bases. CDR1 is MGHRA, CDR2 YSYEKL, per germline. The CDR3 DNA is TGCGCCAGCAGCCAAGCTCGGGCAGGGGATGAGCAGTTCTTC. Its protein product is CASSQARAGDEQFF.

The V gene is TRBV7-3, the J gene TRBJ2-2; D remains unclear. With 1 base removed from V and 7 bases from J, the gap between germline ends came to 7 bases. The germline V gene has CDR1 SGHTA and CDR2 FQGTGA. The CDR3 sequence is 13 residues long. CDR3 sequence (DNA): TGTGCCAGCAGCTTAAGCAGTATCGGGGAGCTGTTTTTT. Protein product: CASSLSSIGELFF.

In nucleotides, the CDR3 is TGTGCCAGCAGCTTGTTACAGGTCGGAAACACCATATATTTT. Translated, it gives CASSLLQVGNTIYF. The chain couples TRBV5-6 to TRBJ1-3; the D gene is possibly TRBD1 (5 bases). The CDR3 is made up of 14 amino acids. Trimming took off 1 base at V and 4 bases at J, with 9 bases between the two ends. Germline CDR1 reads SGHDT; CDR2 reads YYEEEE.

This clone was seen only a few times. The chain uses TRBV2 and TRBJ2-7; 10 bases map to TRBD1. The V and J ends lost 8 bases and 5 bases, in that order; junction bases with no gene match: 6. CDR3 length: 13 residues. Germline V gene lookup returns CDR1 SNHLY and CDR2 FYNNEI. The CDR3 spells CASGGTGVHEQYF. CDR3 coding DNA: TGTGCCAGCGGGGGGACAGGGGTCCACGAGCAGTACTTC.

The chain employs TRBV15 and TRBJ1-4; 8 bases are shared with TRBD1. The CDR3 is 15 amino acids. Germline values: CDR1 LNHNV, CDR2 YYDKDF (reference sequence). V shed 1 base and J 5 bases; nucleotides not matched to a gene: 3. In DNA, the CDR3 is TGTGCCACCAGCAGAGCGGGACAGGAAAATGAAAAACTGTTTTTT. The encoded protein is CATSRAGQENEKLFF.

This clone was seen once. J is TRBJ2-2 and V is TRBV28, with D tentatively TRBD2 (5 bases). This CDR3 has 15 amino acids. The V and J ends lost 7 bases and 0 bases respectively, with 12 bases between them. CDR1 and CDR2 (germline): MDHEN, SYDVKM. CDR3 DNA sequence: TGTGCCAGCACCGCGGGTCGGCCGAACACCGGGGAGCTGTTTTTT. Amino acid sequence: CASTAGRPNTGELFF.

Comment on this clone: Additional DNA sequences in this sample encode the identical CDR3. The rearrangement joins TRBV28 to TRBJ1-1; D unresolved. With 1 base removed from V and 1 base from J, the gap between germline ends came to 4 bases. CDR1 and CDR2 from the germline V gene are MDHEN and SYDVKM. The CDR3 runs 13 residues. CDR3 loop: CASSLLANTEAFF. The CDR3 coding sequence is TGTGCCAGCAGTTTATTGGCGAACACTGAAGCTTTCTTT.

The chain is built from TRBV9 and TRBJ1-2; weak D call: TRBD1 (6 bases). Germline CDR1 SGDLS, CDR2 YYNGEE. The CDR3 length is 13 residues. V lost 9 bases to trimming and J lost 6 bases, with 18 bases between them. For the CDR3, the DNA is TGTGCCACACGACCCGGGGGCGAGGATGGCTACACCTTC. It codes for CATRPGGEDGYTF.

V usage is TRBV9 and J usage is TRBJ1-4, with D unclear. The V and J ends lost 0 bases and 6 bases respectively, with 9 bases between them. Germline V CDR1 and CDR2: SGDLS, YYNGEE. The CDR3 runs 14 residues. This chain's CDR3 is CASSVVAVDEKLFF. The CDR3 bases are TGTGCCAGCAGCGTAGTGGCAGTGGATGAAAAACTGTTTTTT.

The V and J genes are TRBV18 and TRBJ2-1; 9 nucleotides agree with TRBD2. V shed 6 bases and J 6 bases; nucleotides not matched to a gene: 12. Germline CDR1 and CDR2: KGHSH and LQKENI. This CDR3 spans 16 amino acids. The DNA for the CDR3 is TGTGCCAGCTCGGGGGCGGGACTAGCCGGCGGCAATGAGCAGTTCTTC. It specifies CASSGAGLAGGNEQFF.